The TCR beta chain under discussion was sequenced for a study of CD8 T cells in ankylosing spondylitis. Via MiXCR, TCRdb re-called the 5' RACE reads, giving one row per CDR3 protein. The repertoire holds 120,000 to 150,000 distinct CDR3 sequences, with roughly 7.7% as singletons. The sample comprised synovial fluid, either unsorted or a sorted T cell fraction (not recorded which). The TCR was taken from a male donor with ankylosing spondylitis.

For the CDR3, the DNA is TGCAGTGCTAGAGTCGTCGGGATGGGTGCCGGGGAGCTGTTTTTT. As protein: CSARVVGMGAGELFF. J is TRBJ2-2 and V is TRBV20-1, with a possible D match to TRBD2 (5 bases). CDR1 DFQATT and CDR2 SNEGSKA come from the germline V gene (reference sequence). The CDR3 covers 15 residues. Trimming left V 1 base short and J 6 bases short, with 15 bases between.